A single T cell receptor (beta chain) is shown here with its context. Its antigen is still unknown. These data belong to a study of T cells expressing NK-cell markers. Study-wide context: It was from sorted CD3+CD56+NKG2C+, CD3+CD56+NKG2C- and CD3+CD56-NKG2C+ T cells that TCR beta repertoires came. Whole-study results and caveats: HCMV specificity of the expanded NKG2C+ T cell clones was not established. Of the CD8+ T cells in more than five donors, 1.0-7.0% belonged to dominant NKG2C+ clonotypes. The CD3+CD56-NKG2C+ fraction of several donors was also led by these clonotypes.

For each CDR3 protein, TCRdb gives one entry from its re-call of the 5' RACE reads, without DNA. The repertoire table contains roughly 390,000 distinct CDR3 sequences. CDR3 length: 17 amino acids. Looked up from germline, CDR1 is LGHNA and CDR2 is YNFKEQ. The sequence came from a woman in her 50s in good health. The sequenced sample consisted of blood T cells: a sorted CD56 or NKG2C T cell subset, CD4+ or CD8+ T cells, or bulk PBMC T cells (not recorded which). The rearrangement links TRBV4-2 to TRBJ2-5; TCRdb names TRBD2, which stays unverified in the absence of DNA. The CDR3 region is CASSSSPGLASQETQYF.